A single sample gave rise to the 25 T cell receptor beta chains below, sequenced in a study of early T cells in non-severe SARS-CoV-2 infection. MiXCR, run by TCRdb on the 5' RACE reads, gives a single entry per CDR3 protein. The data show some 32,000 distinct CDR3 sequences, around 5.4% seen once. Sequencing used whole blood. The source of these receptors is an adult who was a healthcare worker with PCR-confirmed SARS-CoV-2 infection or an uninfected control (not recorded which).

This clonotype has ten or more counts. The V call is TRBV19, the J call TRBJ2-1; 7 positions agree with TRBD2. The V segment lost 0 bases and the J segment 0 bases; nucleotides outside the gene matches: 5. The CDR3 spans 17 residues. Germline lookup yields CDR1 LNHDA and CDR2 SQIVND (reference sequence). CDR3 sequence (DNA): TGTGCCAGTAGTATAGATTTTGCTAGCGGCTCCTACAATGAGCAGTTCTTC. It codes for CASSIDFASGSYNEQFF.

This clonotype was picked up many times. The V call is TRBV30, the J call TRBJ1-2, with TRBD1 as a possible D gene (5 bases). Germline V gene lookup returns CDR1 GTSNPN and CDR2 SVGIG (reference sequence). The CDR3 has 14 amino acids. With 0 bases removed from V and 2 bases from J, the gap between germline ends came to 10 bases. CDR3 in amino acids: CAWSVTGANYGYTF. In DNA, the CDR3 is TGTGCCTGGAGTGTAACAGGAGCCAACTATGGCTACACCTTC.

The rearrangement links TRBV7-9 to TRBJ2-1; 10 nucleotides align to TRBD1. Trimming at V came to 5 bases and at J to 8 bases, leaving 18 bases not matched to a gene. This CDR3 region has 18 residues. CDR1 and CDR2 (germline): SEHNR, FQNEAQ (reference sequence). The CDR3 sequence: CASSPLGTGAGFVDEQFF. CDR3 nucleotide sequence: TGTGCCAGCAGCCCTCTAGGGACAGGGGCGGGTTTCGTGGATGAGCAGTTCTTC.

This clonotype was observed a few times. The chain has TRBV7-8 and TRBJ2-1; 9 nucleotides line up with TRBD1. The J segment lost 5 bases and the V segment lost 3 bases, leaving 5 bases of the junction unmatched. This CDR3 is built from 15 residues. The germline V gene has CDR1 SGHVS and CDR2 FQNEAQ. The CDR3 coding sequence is TGTGCCAGCAGCTTGGACAGGGGCAAGGACAATGAGCAGTTCTTC. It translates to CASSLDRGKDNEQFF.

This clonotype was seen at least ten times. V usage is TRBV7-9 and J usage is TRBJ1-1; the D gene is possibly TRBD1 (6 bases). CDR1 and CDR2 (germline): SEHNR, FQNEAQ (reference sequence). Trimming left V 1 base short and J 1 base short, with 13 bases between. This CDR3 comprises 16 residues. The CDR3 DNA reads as TGTGCCAGCAGCTTAGTGGGGGCAGGGCCGAACACTGAAGCTTTCTTT. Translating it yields CASSLVGAGPNTEAFF.

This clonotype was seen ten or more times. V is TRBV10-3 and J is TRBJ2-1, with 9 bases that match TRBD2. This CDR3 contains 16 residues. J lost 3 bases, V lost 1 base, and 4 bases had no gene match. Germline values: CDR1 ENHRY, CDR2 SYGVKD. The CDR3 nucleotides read TGTGCCATCAGTGAGTTTAGCGGGGGCCTCTACAATGAGCAGTTCTTC. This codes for CAISEFSGGLYNEQFF.

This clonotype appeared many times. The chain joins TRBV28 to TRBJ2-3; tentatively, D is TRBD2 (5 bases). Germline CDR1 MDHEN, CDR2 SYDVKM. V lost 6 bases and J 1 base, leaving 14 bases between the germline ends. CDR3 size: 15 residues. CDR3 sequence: CASSLLAGGTDTQYF. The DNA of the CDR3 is TGTGCCAGCAGCTTGCTCGCCGGGGGCACAGATACGCAGTATTTT.

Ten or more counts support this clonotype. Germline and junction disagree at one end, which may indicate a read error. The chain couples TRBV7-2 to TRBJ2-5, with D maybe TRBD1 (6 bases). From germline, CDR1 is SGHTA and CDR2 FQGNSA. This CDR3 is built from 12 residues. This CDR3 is CASSSPQGYHRF. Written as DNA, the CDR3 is TGTGCCAGCAGCTCTCCTCAGGGGTACCACCGCTTC.

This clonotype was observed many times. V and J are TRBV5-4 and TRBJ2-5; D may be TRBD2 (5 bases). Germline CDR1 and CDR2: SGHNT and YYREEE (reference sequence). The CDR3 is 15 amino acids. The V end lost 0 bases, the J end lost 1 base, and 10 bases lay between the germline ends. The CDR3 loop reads CASSLVGDPQETQYF. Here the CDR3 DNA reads TGTGCCAGCAGCTTGGTGGGAGATCCCCAAGAGACCCAGTACTTC.

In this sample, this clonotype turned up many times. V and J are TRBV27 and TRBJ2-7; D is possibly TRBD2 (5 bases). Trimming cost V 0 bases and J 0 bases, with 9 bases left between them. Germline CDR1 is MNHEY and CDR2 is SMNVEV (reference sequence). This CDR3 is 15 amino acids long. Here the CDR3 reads CASSLSRGSSYEQYF. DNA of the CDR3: TGTGCCAGCAGTTTATCGAGAGGGAGCTCCTACGAGCAGTACTTC.

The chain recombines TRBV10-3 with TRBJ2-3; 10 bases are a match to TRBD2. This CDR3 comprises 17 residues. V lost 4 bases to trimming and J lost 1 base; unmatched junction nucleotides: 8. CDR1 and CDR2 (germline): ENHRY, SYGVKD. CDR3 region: CAISVLAGDVGTDTQYF. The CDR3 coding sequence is TGTGCCATCAGTGTCCTAGCGGGAGATGTGGGCACAGATACGCAGTATTTT.

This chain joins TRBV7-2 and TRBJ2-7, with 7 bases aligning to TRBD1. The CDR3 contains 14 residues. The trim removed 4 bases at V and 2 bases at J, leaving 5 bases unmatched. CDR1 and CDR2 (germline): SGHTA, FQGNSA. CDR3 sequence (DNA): TGTGCCAGCAGCTCCCCGGGACAGCCCTACGAGCAGTACTTC. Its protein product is CASSSPGQPYEQYF.

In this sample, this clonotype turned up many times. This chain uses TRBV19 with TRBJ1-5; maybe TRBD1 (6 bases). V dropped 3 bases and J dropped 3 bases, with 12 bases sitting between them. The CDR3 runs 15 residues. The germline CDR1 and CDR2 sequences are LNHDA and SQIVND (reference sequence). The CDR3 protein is CASSISGEHNQPQHF. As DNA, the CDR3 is TGTGCCAGTAGTATTTCAGGGGAGCACAATCAGCCCCAGCATTTT.

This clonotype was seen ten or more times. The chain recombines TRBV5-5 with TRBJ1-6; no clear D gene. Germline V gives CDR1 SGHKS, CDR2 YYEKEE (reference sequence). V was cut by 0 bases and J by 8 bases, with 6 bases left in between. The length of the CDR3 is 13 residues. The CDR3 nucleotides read TGTGCCAGCAGCTTGGCTGGGGATTCACCCCTCCACTTT. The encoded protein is CASSLAGDSPLHF.

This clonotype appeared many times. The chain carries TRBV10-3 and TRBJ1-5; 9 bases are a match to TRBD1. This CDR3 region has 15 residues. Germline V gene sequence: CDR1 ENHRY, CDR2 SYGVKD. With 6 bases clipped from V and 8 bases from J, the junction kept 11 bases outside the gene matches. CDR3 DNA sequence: TGTGCCATCAGACCGGGACAGGGATCCGCAGAGCCCCAGCATTTT. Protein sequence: CAIRPGQGSAEPQHF.

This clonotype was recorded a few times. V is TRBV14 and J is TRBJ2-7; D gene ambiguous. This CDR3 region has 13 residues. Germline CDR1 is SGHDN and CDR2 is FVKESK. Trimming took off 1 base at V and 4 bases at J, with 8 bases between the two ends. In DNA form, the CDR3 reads TGTGCCAGCAGCCAAGTCCAGGTTTACGAGCAGTACTTC. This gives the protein CASSQVQVYEQYF.

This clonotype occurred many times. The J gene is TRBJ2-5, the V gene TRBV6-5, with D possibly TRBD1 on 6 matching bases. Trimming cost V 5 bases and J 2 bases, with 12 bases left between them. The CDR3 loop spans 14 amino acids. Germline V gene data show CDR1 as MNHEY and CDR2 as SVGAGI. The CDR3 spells CASSRGQLQETQYF. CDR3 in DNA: TGTGCCAGCAGTCGCGGACAGCTTCAAGAGACCCAGTACTTC.

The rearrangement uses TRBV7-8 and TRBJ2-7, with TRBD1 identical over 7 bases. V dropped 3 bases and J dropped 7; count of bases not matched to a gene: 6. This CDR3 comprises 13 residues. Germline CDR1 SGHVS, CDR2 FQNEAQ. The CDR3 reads CASSFHRGPEQYF. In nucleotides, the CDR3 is TGTGCCAGCAGCTTCCACAGGGGCCCTGAGCAGTACTTC.

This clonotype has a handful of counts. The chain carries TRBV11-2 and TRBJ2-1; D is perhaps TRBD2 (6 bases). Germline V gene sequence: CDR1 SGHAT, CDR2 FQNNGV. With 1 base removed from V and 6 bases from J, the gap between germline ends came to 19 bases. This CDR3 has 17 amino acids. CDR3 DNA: TGTGCCAGCAGCTTAGGACTTGTCGGGGAGGTCCGCAATGAGCAGTTCTTC. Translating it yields CASSLGLVGEVRNEQFF.

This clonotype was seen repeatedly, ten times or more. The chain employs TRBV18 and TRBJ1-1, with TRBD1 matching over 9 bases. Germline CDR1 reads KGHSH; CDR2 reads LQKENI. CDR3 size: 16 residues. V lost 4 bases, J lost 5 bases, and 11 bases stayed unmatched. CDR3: CASSRDRVVSGTEAFF. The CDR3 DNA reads TGTGCCAGCTCACGGGACAGGGTCGTTAGTGGGACTGAAGCTTTCTTT.

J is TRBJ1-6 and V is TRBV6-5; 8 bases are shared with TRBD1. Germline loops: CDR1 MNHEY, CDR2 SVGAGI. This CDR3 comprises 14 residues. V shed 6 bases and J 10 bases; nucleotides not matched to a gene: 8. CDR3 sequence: CASRPTGGRSPLHF. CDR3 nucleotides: TGTGCCAGCAGGCCCACAGGGGGGAGATCACCCCTCCACTTT.

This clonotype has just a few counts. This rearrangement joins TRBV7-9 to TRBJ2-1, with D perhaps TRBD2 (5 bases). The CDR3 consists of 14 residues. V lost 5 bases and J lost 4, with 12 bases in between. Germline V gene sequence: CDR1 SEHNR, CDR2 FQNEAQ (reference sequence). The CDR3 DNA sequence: TGTGCCAGCAGCCGGGGATACACATACAATGAGCAGTTCTTC. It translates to CASSRGYTYNEQFF.

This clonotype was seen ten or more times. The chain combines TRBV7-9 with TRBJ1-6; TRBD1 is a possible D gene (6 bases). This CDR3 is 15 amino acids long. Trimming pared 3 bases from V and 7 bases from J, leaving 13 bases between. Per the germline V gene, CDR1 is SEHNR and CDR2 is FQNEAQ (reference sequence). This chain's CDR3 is CASSLIMGANSPLHF. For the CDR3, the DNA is TGTGCCAGCAGCTTGATAATGGGGGCCAATTCACCCCTCCACTTT.

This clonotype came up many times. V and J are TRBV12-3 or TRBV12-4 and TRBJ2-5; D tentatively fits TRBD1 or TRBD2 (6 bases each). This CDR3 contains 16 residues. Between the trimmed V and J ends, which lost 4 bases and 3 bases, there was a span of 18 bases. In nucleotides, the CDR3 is TGTGCCAGCAGTTCCCTTTCGGGGGCGGCCAAAGAGACCCAGTACTTC. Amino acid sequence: CASSSLSGAAKETQYF.

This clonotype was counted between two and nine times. CDR3 in amino acids: CASSEEGLAGAVDTQYF. For the CDR3, the DNA is TGTGCCAGCAGTGAAGAAGGACTAGCGGGAGCGGTAGATACGCAGTATTTT. This chain links TRBV25-1 with TRBJ2-3; 13 nucleotides agree with TRBD2. Germline lookup yields CDR1 MGHDK and CDR2 SYGVNS. The CDR3 runs 17 residues. V was clipped by 2 bases and J by 5 bases; unmatched bases: 7.